This TCR beta chain was recovered during a study of type 1 regulatory T cells (dated by TCRdb to the early 2020s). The study in broad terms: The study characterized an in vitro protocol that generated a Tr1-enriched, alloantigen-specific CD4 T cell product named T-allo10. Patients with hematological malignancies who were receiving allogeneic hematopoietic stem cell transplantation were the group in which T-allo10 was being clinically evaluated. The paper's findings and limits, for the study overall: Compared with non-Tr1 cells, Tr1 cells had a TCR repertoire that was more restricted, a finding the study read as clonal expansion induced by alloantigen.

This clonotype was recorded many times. Its binding antigen is unknown. Base qualities are not recorded, but no much larger clone differs from it by a single base. Sequenced using an Illumina MiSeq. Using fastp at Q25 and MiXCR, TCRdb reprocessed the public reads and kept productive beta chains. Rows are unified per CDR3 protein, each entry keeping the most common DNA and genes. The sample profile shows approximately 42,000 distinct CDR3 sequences; over 9% of them were found once. The ten top clones hold roughly 8% of the sample. CDR1 is given as DFQATT and CDR2 as SNEGSKA, both from the germline V gene (reference sequence). The CDR3 sequence holds 15 residues, the cysteine and phenylalanine included. Of all the DNA, just the CDR3 is kept, 45 bases in frame from base 1. At the junction V is shortened by 4 bases and J by 0 bases; bases outside the gene matches: 4.

The sample comprised cultured non-Tr1 T cells, either the whole culture or a sorted T cell fraction (not recorded which). The label giving this sample's cell subset or site can be read as: non-Tr1 population from the T-allo10 product. This TCR came from a human donor in good health. This sequence uses TRBV20-1 and TRBJ2-1; TRBD2 lines up with 9 middle nucleotides. Here the CDR3 is given as CSATLSGSSYNEQFF. In nucleotide form, the sequence is TGCAGTGCTACCCTTAGCGGGAGCTCCTACAATGAGCAGTTCTTC.